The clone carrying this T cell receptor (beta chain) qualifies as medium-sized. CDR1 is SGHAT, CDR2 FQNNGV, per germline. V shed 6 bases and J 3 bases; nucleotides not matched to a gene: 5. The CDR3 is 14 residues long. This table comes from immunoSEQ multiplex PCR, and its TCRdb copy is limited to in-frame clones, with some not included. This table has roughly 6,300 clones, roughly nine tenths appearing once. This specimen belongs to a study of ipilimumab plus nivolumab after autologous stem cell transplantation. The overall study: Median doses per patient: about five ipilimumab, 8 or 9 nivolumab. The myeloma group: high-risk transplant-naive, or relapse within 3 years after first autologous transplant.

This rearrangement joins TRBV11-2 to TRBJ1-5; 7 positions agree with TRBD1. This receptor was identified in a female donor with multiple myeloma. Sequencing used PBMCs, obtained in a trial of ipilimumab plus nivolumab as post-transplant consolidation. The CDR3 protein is CASSPGTANQPQHF. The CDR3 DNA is TGTGCCAGCAGTCCCGGGACAGCCAATCAGCCCCAGCATTTT.